A selection of T cell receptor beta chains follows, all from one sample in a study of cytomegalovirus exposure and HLA in healthy donors. Only in-frame clones appear in the TCRdb table, and some are missing; sequencing was by immunoSEQ multiplex PCR. The table includes around 100,000 clones, around 73% detected once. Sequenced sample: PBMCs. These receptor sequences come from a woman between 40 and 55 years old in good health and CMV-seropositive. Both conserved end residues are part of each CDR3. Clone size is not always given. Where it is, it says once, few, many or a class for expanded clones.

size: .
J: TRBJ1-1
V: TRBV11-2
CDR3: CASSLEFRGDEAFF

size: .
J: TRBJ2-5
V: TRBV7-7
CDR3: CASSLNSGEETQYF

size: few
J: TRBJ2-1
V: TRBV19
CDR3: CASSIGDNEQFF

size: .
J: TRBJ2-3
V: TRBV7-8
CDR3: CASSLEYFTDTQYF

size: .
J: TRBJ2-1
V: TRBV4-2
CDR3: CASSQEGPLAGGFGGGDNEQFF

size: .
J: TRBJ1-2
V: TRBV11-2
CDR3: CASSLVGDGYTF

size: .
J: TRBJ2-2
V: TRBV7-8
CDR3: CASSLAFSGREATGELFF

size: .
J: TRBJ1-3
V: TRBV9
CDR3: CASSLDSFSGNTIYF

size: .
J: TRBJ2-1
V: TRBV29-1
CDR3: CSVPQESSGGVAYNEQFF

size: .
J: TRBJ2-7
V: TRBV11-2
CDR3: CASSLEGTVYEQYF